These T cell receptor beta chains were read from a single sample in a study of T cell repertoires in cytomegalovirus infection. Their cognate antigens are unknown. One entry per CDR3 protein, called by TCRdb with MiXCR from the reads. The sample comprises 900,000 to 950,000 distinct CDR3 sequences, around 31% of which are singletons, and over 11% rests with the top ten. This specimen was cultured CD8+ T cells from PBMCs, taken from culture after CMV antigen stimulation. These receptors came from a human donor in good health (CMV status not recorded). Some clones in this sample may be carry-over from other donors' samples. CDR3s include the opening cysteine and the closing phenylalanine or tryptophan. D genes are given only for firm matches. Rows give clone size only sometimes, using once, few, many, or a class for an expanded clone.

J: TRBJ2-3
D: -
size: once
V: TRBV6-5
DNA: TGTGCCAGCAGTTACTCGAACGGCAGGGTCTCTAGCACAGATACGCAGTATTTT
CDR3: CASSYSNGRVSSTDTQYF

J: TRBJ2-3
D: -
size: few
V: TRBV4-2
DNA: TGTGCCAGCAGCCCCCGGGACACAGGCACAGATACGCAGTATTTT
CDR3: CASSPRDTGTDTQYF

J: TRBJ1-2
D: TRBD1
size: once
V: TRBV19
DNA: TGTGCCAGTAGTGGACAGGGGGCTCTGTATGGCTACACCTTC
CDR3: CASSGQGALYGYTF

J: TRBJ2-1
D: -
size: many
V: TRBV7-2
DNA: TGTGCCAGCAGCTTAGCAGGGACGTCCTACAATGAGCAGTTCTTC
CDR3: CASSLAGTSYNEQFF

J: TRBJ2-7
D: TRBD1
size: -
V: TRBV7-2
DNA: TGTGCCAGCAGCTTAGCCCCGACAGGGGGCGTTTACGAGCAGTACTTC
CDR3: CASSLAPTGGVYEQYF

J: TRBJ1-5
D: -
size: -
V: TRBV20-1
DNA: TGCAGTGCTAGAATCCACCGGGGCAAGGTATATAGCAATCAGCCCCAGCATTTT
CDR3: CSARIHRGKVYSNQPQHF

J: TRBJ2-5
D: -
size: few
V: TRBV10-3
DNA: TGTGCCATCAGTGAGTGGAGGGGCGAAGAGACCCAGTACTTC
CDR3: CAISEWRGEETQYF

J: TRBJ2-5
D: TRBD2
size: -
V: TRBV13
DNA: TGTGCCAGCAGCTTCCGCGGGGGGATCCAAGAGACCCAGTACTTC
CDR3: CASSFRGGIQETQYF

J: TRBJ1-2
D: -
size: few
V: TRBV19
DNA: TGTGCCAGCGGCCCGGCCCCTGGGTATGGCTACACCTTC
CDR3: CASGPAPGYGYTF

J: TRBJ2-5
D: -
size: few
V: TRBV7-9
DNA: TGTGCCAGCAGCTTACCGACACTCCAAGAGACCCAGTACTTC
CDR3: CASSLPTLQETQYF

J: TRBJ1-6
D: -
size: -
V: TRBV19
DNA: TGTGCCAGTCTTCCGGGGAAGAGCTCCTATAATTCACCCCTCCACTTT
CDR3: CASLPGKSSYNSPLHF

J: TRBJ1-1
D: -
size: many
V: TRBV5-1
DNA: TGCGCCAGCAAAGCGAACACTGAAGCTTTCTTT
CDR3: CASKANTEAFF

J: TRBJ2-7
D: -
size: few
V: TRBV6-8
DNA: TGTGCCAGCAGTTACGCGACTTCCTACTACGAGCAGTACTTC
CDR3: CASSYATSYYEQYF

J: TRBJ2-7
D: -
size: -
V: TRBV19
DNA: TGTGCCAGTAGTATAAGGGTTATCGACGAGCAGTACTTC
CDR3: CASSIRVIDEQYF

J: TRBJ1-2
D: TRBD1
size: many
V: TRBV5-5
DNA: TGTGCCAGCAGCTGGGACAGGGACGGCTATGGCTACACCTTC
CDR3: CASSWDRDGYGYTF

J: TRBJ1-1
D: -
size: -
V: TRBV13
DNA: TGCGCCAGCAGCTTGGCGGCCTCCCTAGAACACGCTGAAGCTTTCTTT
CDR3: CASSLAASLEHAEAFF

J: TRBJ1-5
D: TRBD1
size: many
V: TRBV12-5
DNA: TGTGCTAGTGGTTTGGCCCTGACAGGGGCTAGCAATCAGCCCCAGCATTTT
CDR3: CASGLALTGASNQPQHF

J: TRBJ1-2
D: -
size: few
V: TRBV9
DNA: TGTGCCAGCACCTCTCGTGAACATGGCTACACCTTC
CDR3: CASTSREHGYTF

J: TRBJ1-2
D: -
size: few
V: TRBV19
DNA: TGTGCCAGTAGTATCCAGGGCTTCTATGGCTACACCTTC
CDR3: CASSIQGFYGYTF

J: TRBJ2-3
D: -
size: few
V: TRBV11-2
DNA: TGTGCCAGCAGCTTAGAGCTTGGTATGACGCAGTATTTT
CDR3: CASSLELGMTQYF

J: TRBJ1-2
D: TRBD1
size: -
V: TRBV6-6
DNA: TGTGCCAGCAAAGAAGATCCGACAGGGGGCTATGGCTACACCTTC
CDR3: CASKEDPTGGYGYTF

J: TRBJ2-6
D: TRBD1
size: -
V: TRBV29-1
DNA: TGCAGCGTTATGGTAAGGGACAGGGTTCCTCCTGGGGCCAACGTCCTGACTTTC
CDR3: CSVMVRDRVPPGANVLTF

J: TRBJ2-5
D: -
size: few
V: TRBV7-9
DNA: TGTGCCAGCAGCTTAGCTTACGCCGTGACAGGGGAGGGGGAGACCCAGTACTTC
CDR3: CASSLAYAVTGEGETQYF

J: TRBJ2-1
D: -
size: -
V: TRBV6-5
DNA: TGTGCCAGCAGTTATGGCCCCGGGGACTACAATGAGCAGTTCTTC
CDR3: CASSYGPGDYNEQFF

J: TRBJ1-5
D: -
size: -
V: TRBV7-8
DNA: TGTGCCAGCAGCCCATTACACCTTACGGTGGATCAGCCCCAGCATTTT
CDR3: CASSPLHLTVDQPQHF

J: TRBJ2-1
D: TRBD1
size: -
V: TRBV20-1
DNA: TGCAGTGCTACCTCGACAGGGAAGGGCTCCTACAATGAGCAGTTCTTC
CDR3: CSATSTGKGSYNEQFF

J: TRBJ2-7
D: -
size: few
V: TRBV20-1
DNA: TGCAGTGCTAGAGGTACTTGGGGGGCGACCGAGCAGTACTTC
CDR3: CSARGTWGATEQYF

J: TRBJ1-1
D: TRBD1
size: few
V: TRBV7-6
DNA: TGTGCCAGCAGCCCCTCACAGGGGGTGGCCACTGAAGCTTTCTTT
CDR3: CASSPSQGVATEAFF

J: TRBJ1-5
D: -
size: -
V: TRBV2
DNA: TGTGCCAGCAGAGAGAGGGGCAATCAGCCCCAGCATTTT
CDR3: CASRERGNQPQHF

J: TRBJ1-3
D: TRBD1
size: -
V: TRBV15
DNA: TGTGCCACCAGCAACGACAGGGCTGGAAACACCATATATTTT
CDR3: CATSNDRAGNTIYF

J: TRBJ2-7
D: -
size: -
V: TRBV27
DNA: TGTGCCAGCAGTTACCCGGGTACCTACGAGCAGTACTTC
CDR3: CASSYPGTYEQYF

J: TRBJ1-2
D: TRBD1
size: few
V: TRBV27
DNA: TGTGCCAGCAACCATCATGGGACAGGGGTTGGCTACACCTTC
CDR3: CASNHHGTGVGYTF

J: TRBJ2-7
D: -
size: few
V: TRBV7-2
DNA: TGTGCCAGCAGCCTGGGACACGTCACCTACGAGCAGTACTTC
CDR3: CASSLGHVTYEQYF

J: TRBJ2-1
D: -
size: once
V: TRBV6-5
DNA: TGTGCCAGCAGTTACTCGGTCTTCAGGGCTCGCAATGAGCAGTTCTTC
CDR3: CASSYSVFRARNEQFF

J: TRBJ2-2
D: TRBD1
size: -
V: TRBV10-3
DNA: TGTGCCATCAGTGAGTCGAGGACCGGGACAGGGTCCCACACCGGGGAGCTGTTTTTT
CDR3: CAISESRTGTGSHTGELFF

J: TRBJ1-6
D: TRBD1
size: -
V: TRBV27
DNA: TGTGCCAGCAGTTACGGGACAGAGAATTCACCCCTCCACTTT
CDR3: CASSYGTENSPLHF

J: TRBJ1-4
D: -
size: -
V: TRBV10-3
DNA: TGTGCCATCAGTGAGTCGGTGGGGGCAGGAGGTGAAAAACTGTTTTTT
CDR3: CAISESVGAGGEKLFF

J: TRBJ1-1
D: TRBD1
size: few
V: TRBV27
DNA: TGTGCCAGCAGTTGGGGACAGGCGATGAACACTGAAGCTTTCTTT
CDR3: CASSWGQAMNTEAFF

J: TRBJ2-5
D: TRBD2
size: few
V: TRBV7-3
DNA: TGTGCCAGCAGCCCCAGCGGGGCGGAGACCCAGTACTTC
CDR3: CASSPSGAETQYF

J: TRBJ1-1
D: TRBD1
size: -
V: TRBV20-1
DNA: TGCAGTGCTGGAAACAGGGGGGGTAACACTGAAGCTTTCTTT
CDR3: CSAGNRGGNTEAFF

J: TRBJ2-3
D: -
size: many
V: TRBV7-2
DNA: TGTGCCAGCAGCCCTACTGGCAGGCGCGCAACCGCTACAGATACGCAGTATTTT
CDR3: CASSPTGRRATATDTQYF

J: TRBJ1-2
D: TRBD1
size: -
V: TRBV10-3
DNA: TGTGCCATCCTCCATCGGACAGGGGTGAAGAGTGGCTACACCTTC
CDR3: CAILHRTGVKSGYTF